The 18 T cell receptor beta chains below come from one sample, sequenced in a study of T cell responses to AZD1222 COVID-19 vaccine. Repertoires were generated with immunoSEQ multiplex PCR, while TCRdb's copy carries only in-frame clones and drops some. The data hold about 130,000 clones, with about 93% observed a single time. Sequenced material: peripheral blood, taken on day 0 of AZD1222 vaccination. The origin of the receptors is an adult in good health.

V gene TRBV19 combines with J gene TRBJ2-1; D ambiguous. Trimming left V 5 bases short and J 5 bases short, with 16 bases between. Germline CDR1 reads LNHDA; CDR2 reads SQIVND (reference sequence). The CDR3 is 15 amino acids. The CDR3, as DNA: TGTGCCAGTAGTGCCCGGCCATTCTTTGACAATGAGCAGTTCTTC. This gives the protein CASSARPFFDNEQFF.

The chain recombines TRBV3-1 (or the pseudogene TRBV3-2) with TRBJ1-4; D remains ambiguous. CDR3 length: 13 residues. V was shortened by 3 bases and J by 0 bases, with 2 bases between the two germline ends. CDR1 is LGHDT, CDR2 YNNKEL, per germline (reference sequence). Here the CDR3 reads CASSQTTNEKLFF. The CDR3 nucleotides are TGTGCCAGCAGCCAGACAACTAATGAAAAACTGTTTTTT.

The chain has TRBV30 and TRBJ2-2, with unresolved D. V was cut by 1 base and J by 4 bases, with 7 bases left in between. Germline V lookup: CDR1 GTSNPN, CDR2 SVGIG (reference sequence). The CDR3 spans 13 residues. For the CDR3, the DNA is TGTGCCTGGAGTGCTAGGTCCACCGGGGAGCTGTTTTTT. Protein sequence: CAWSARSTGELFF.

This sequence joins TRBV20-1 and TRBJ2-1, with TRBD1 matching over 7 bases. Germline lookup yields CDR1 DFQATT and CDR2 SNEGSKA (reference sequence). V trimming: 1 base; J trimming: 14 bases; junction bases outside the gene matches: 5. The length of the CDR3 is 11 residues. The chain's CDR3 is CSARAVTGEFF. CDR3 nucleotide sequence: TGCAGTGCTAGAGCGGTTACAGGGGAGTTCTTC.

The genes are TRBV11-2 and TRBJ2-7; possibly TRBD2 for D (7 bases). CDR1 and CDR2 from the germline V gene are SGHAT and FQNNGV. V was clipped by 1 base and J by 3 bases, with 16 bases between them. The CDR3 consists of 16 residues. CDR3 nucleotide sequence: TGTGCCAGCAGCTTAGTCGGGGGGCCGGGAGTCTACGAGCAGTACTTC. It translates to CASSLVGGPGVYEQYF.

The V gene is TRBV24-1, the J gene TRBJ1-4, with 9 bases aligning to TRBD1. The ends lost 3 bases at V and 6 bases at J; junction bases unmatched: 1. CDR1 KGHDR and CDR2 SFDVKD come from the germline V gene. CDR3 length: 14 residues. Here the CDR3 reads CATSDGDRDEKLFF. The CDR3 bases are TGTGCCACCAGTGATGGGGACAGGGATGAAAAACTGTTTTTT.

The sample holds one count of this clone. V usage is TRBV28 and J usage is TRBJ1-4, with D possibly matching TRBD1 (5 bases). The germline V gene has CDR1 MDHEN and CDR2 SYDVKM. The CDR3 length is 15 residues. V dropped 1 base and J dropped 7 bases, with 13 bases sitting between them. CDR3: CASSLYGTEGEKLFF. The DNA for the CDR3 is TGTGCCAGCAGTTTATATGGGACTGAAGGTGAAAAACTGTTTTTT.

The rearrangement joins TRBV19 to TRBJ1-1; no reliable D call. The germline V and J ends were trimmed by 1 base and 11 bases, with 17 bases remaining between them. This CDR3 has 14 amino acids. Germline V gene lookup returns CDR1 LNHDA and CDR2 SQIVND (reference sequence). Here the CDR3 reads CASSIGPTSGYAFF. CDR3 nucleotides: TGTGCCAGTAGTATAGGTCCTACCTCGGGCTACGCTTTCTTT. The complete variable domain, with remaining parts taken from reference TRBV19 and TRBJ1-1, reads DGGITQSPKYLFRKEGQNVTLSCEQNLNHDAMYWYRQDPGQGLRLIYYSQIVNDFQKGDIAEGYSVSREKKESFPLTVTSAQKNPTAFYLCASSIGPTSGYAFFGQGTRLTVV.

This clone came up once. The chain recombines TRBV5-4 with TRBJ2-7; TRBD2 matches at 8 bases. The germline gives CDR1 SGHNT, CDR2 YYREEE (reference sequence). V gave up 4 bases and J gave up 3 bases; unmatched junction bases: 6. There are 14 residues in the CDR3. In DNA, the CDR3 is TGTGCCAGCAGCCCCGGGACTAGTTTCTACGAGCAGTACTTC. It codes for CASSPGTSFYEQYF.

Worth noting for this clone: The junction and the germline gene differ at one end; a read error may be behind it. This chain links TRBV5-1 with TRBJ1-6; D remains ambiguous. Per the germline V gene, CDR1 is SGHRS and CDR2 is YFSETQ. The CDR3 is 12 residues long. This CDR3 is CASSLDDSPLHF. Written as DNA, the CDR3 is TGCGCCAGCAGTTTGGACGATTCACCCCTCCACTTT.

The V gene is TRBV27, the J gene TRBJ1-3, with 7 nucleotides matching TRBD1. Germline lookup yields CDR1 MNHEY and CDR2 SMNVEV (reference sequence). J gave up 0 bases and V 5 bases, and 4 bases lay outside the gene matches. The CDR3 totals 15 residues. The CDR3 nucleotides read TGTGCCAGCAGTCTTGGACAGGTCTCTGGAAACACCATATATTTT. It is translated as CASSLGQVSGNTIYF.

The CDR3 DNA follows: TGTGCCAGCAGCTTCACGGGACTAGCGGATACCGGGGAGCTGTTTTTT. Encoded protein: CASSFTGLADTGELFF. The chain employs TRBV5-5 and TRBJ2-2; TRBD2 matches at 11 bases. The CDR3 runs to 16 residues. The V gene end was trimmed by 2 bases and the J gene end by 5 bases; junction bases not matched to a gene: 5. From germline, CDR1 is SGHKS and CDR2 YYEKEE (reference sequence). The whole variable domain, remainder taken from reference TRBV5-5 and TRBJ2-2, is DAGVTQSPTHLIKTRGQQVTLRCSPISGHKSVSWYQQVLGQGPQFIFQYYEKEERGRGNFPDRFSARQFPNYSSELNVNALLLGDSALYLCASSFTGLADTGELFFGEGSRLTVL.

Details on this clone: The germline gene is not matched at one end of the junction; a read error may be the cause. The rearrangement links TRBV5-5 to TRBJ2-7, with D tentatively TRBD2 (5 bases). The CDR3 consists of 13 residues. Germline CDR1 and CDR2: SGHKS and YYEKEE (reference sequence). Here the CDR3 reads CASSLGVAYEQYF. In DNA form, the CDR3 reads TGTGCCAGCAGTTTGGGAGTGGCTTACGAGCAGTACTTC.

J is TRBJ2-1 and V is TRBV19, with D perhaps matching TRBD2 (5 bases). Looked up from germline, CDR1 is LNHDA and CDR2 is SQIVND (reference sequence). CDR3 length: 15 residues. With 4 bases removed from V and 4 bases from J, the gap between germline ends came to 14 bases. The CDR3, as DNA: TGTGCCAGTAGTACAGGACTCGGAATTTACAATGAGCAGTTCTTC. Protein product: CASSTGLGIYNEQFF.

The chain employs TRBV11-2 and TRBJ2-4; D not resolved. This CDR3 region has 15 residues. With 0 bases removed from V and 2 bases from J, the gap between germline ends came to 8 bases. In germline, CDR1 is SGHAT, CDR2 FQNNGV. For the CDR3, the DNA is TGTGCCAGCAGCTTAGATCGGCACCCCAAAAACATTCAGTACTTC. This sequence encodes CASSLDRHPKNIQYF. Drawing the rest from reference TRBV11-2 and TRBJ2-4, the complete variable domain is EAGVAQSPRYKIIEKRQSVAFWCNPISGHATLYWYQQILGQGPKLLIQFQNNGVVDDSQLPKDRFSAERLKGVDSTLKIQPAKLEDSAVYLCASSLDRHPKNIQYFGAGTRLSVL.

In DNA, the CDR3 is TGTGCCTGGAGCCAGGGGGGCGACACTGAAGCTTTCTTT. This sequence encodes CAWSQGGDTEAFF. The genes are TRBV30 and TRBJ1-1; 7 bases line up with TRBD1. CDR1 GTSNPN and CDR2 SVGIG come from the germline V gene (reference sequence). V lost 3 bases to trimming and J lost 3 bases; unmatched junction nucleotides: 4. The CDR3 runs 13 residues.

This chain joins TRBV10-3 and TRBJ1-1; TRBD1 matches 12 bases. Looked up from germline, CDR1 is ENHRY and CDR2 is SYGVKD. Trimming removed 4 bases from V and 5 bases from J; junction bases left unmatched: 14. The CDR3 runs 18 residues. The CDR3: CAISGSHSGQGARTEAFF. CDR3 bases: TGTGCCATCAGTGGATCCCACTCGGGACAGGGGGCTCGTACTGAAGCTTTCTTT.

The chain has TRBV29-1 and TRBJ1-2; 7 bases align to TRBD1. The CDR3 consists of 12 residues. V lost 4 bases and J lost 4; bases outside the gene matches: 3. Germline values: CDR1 SQVTM, CDR2 ANQGSEA. The CDR3 DNA follows: TGCAGCGTTGGAGGGGACAGCTATGGCTACACCTTC. Its translation: CSVGGDSYGYTF.